This TCR beta chain originates from a study of beta chain features in type 1 diabetes. Reverse transcribing all isolated RNA meant expressed TCRB transcripts were sequenced. Here immunoSEQ multiplex PCR was the method, and the copy in TCRdb shows in-frame clones only, minus some. The sample has a few hundred thousand clones; less than 35% are singletons. V lost 5 bases, J lost 1 base, and 8 bases lay in between. CDR1 is LNHDA, CDR2 SQIVND, per germline (reference sequence). There are 13 residues in the CDR3. Sequences were obtained from central memory CD4+ T cells from blood. The clonotype comes from a young man in good health. The V and J genes are TRBV19 and TRBJ1-1; tentative D call: TRBD1 (6 bases). The CDR3: CASSVQGNTEAFF. The CDR3 coding sequence is TGTGCCAGTAGTGTACAGGGGAACACTGAAGCTTTCTTT.